The clone carrying this TCR beta chain has only a few counts. The data originate from a study of blood T cell repertoires in COVID-19. Authors' processing steps: Nucleated cell number was recorded as an estimate derived from reference gene primer amplification. The data were produced by immunoSEQ multiplex PCR, yet TCRdb's version contains in-frame clones alone and is incomplete. V and J calls and clone size are as listed in that table; D and trimming were resolved from the DNA. This table has about 75,000 clones, 75% to 90% appearing once. V was clipped by 0 bases and J by 6 bases; unmatched bases: 6. The CDR3 contains 15 residues. In germline, CDR1 is SGHRS, CDR2 YFSETQ.

The chain uses TRBV5-1 and TRBJ2-7; 10 bases are shared with TRBD2. The sequence was collected from a human donor in a cohort sampled during active COVID-19. The source material was peripheral blood. For the CDR3, the DNA is TGCGCCAGCAGCTTGGCCAGGGTAGCGGGAGGCGAGCAGTACTTC. It specifies CASSLARVAGGEQYF.